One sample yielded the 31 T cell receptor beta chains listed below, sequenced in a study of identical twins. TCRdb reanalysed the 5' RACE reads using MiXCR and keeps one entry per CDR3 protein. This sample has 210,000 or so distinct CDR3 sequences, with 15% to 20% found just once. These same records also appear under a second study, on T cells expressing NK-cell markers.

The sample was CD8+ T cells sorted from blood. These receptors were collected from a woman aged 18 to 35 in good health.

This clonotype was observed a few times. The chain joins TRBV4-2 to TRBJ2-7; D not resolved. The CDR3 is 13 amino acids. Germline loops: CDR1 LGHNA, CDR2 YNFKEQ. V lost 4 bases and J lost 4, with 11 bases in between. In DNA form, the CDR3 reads TGTGCCAGCAGCCCGAAGGCCAGTTACGAGCAGTACTTC. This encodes CASSPKASYEQYF.

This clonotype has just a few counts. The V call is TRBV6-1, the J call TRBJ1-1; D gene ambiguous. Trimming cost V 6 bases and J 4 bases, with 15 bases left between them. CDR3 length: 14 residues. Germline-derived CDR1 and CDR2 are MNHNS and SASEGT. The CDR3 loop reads CASSSGSTFTEAFF. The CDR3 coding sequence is TGTGCCAGCAGCTCCGGGAGCACTTTCACTGAAGCTTTCTTT.

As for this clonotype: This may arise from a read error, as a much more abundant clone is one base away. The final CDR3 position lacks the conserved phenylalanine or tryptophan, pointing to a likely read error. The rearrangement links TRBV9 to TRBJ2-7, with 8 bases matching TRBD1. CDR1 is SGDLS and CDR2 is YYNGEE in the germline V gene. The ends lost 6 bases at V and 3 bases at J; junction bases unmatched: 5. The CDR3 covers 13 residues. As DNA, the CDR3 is TGTGCCAGCACCGGACAGGGTGACTACGAGCAGTACTCC. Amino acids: CASTGQGDYEQYS.

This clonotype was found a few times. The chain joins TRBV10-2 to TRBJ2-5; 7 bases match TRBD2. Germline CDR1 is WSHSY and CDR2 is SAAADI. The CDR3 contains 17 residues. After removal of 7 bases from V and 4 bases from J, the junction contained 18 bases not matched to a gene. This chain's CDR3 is CASKRRLALQEGETQYF. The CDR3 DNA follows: TGCGCCAGCAAAAGGCGACTAGCTTTACAAGAGGGAGAGACCCAGTACTTC.

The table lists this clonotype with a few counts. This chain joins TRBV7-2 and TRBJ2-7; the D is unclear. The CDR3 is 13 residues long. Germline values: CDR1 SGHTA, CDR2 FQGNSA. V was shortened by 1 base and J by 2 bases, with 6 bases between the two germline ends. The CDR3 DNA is TGTGCCAGCAGCTTAGTACCGACCTACGAGCAGTACTTC. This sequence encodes CASSLVPTYEQYF.

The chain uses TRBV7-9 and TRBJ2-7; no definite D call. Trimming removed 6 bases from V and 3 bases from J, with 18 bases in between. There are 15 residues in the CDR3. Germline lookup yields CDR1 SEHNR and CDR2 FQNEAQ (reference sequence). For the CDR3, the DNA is TGTGCCAGCAGTCCTCCCGACCCAAGGTTCTACGAGCAGTACTTC. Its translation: CASSPPDPRFYEQYF.

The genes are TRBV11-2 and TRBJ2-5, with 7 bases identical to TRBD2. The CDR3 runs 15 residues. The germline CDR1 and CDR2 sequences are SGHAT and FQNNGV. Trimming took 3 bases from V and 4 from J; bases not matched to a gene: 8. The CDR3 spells CASSFLGEGPETQYF. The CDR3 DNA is TGTGCCAGCAGCTTCTTGGGGGAGGGCCCAGAGACCCAGTACTTC.

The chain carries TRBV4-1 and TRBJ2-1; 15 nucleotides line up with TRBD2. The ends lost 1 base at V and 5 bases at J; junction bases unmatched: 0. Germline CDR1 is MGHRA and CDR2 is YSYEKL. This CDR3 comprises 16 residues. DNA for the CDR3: TGCGCCAGCAGCCAAGGGACTAGCGGGGGGGACAATGAGCAGTTCTTC. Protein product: CASSQGTSGGDNEQFF.

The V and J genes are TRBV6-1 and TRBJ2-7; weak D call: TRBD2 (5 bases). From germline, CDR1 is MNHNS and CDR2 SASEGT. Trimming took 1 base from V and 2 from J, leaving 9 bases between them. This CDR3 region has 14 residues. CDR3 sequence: CASSEVSGTYEQYF. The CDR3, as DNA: TGTGCCAGCAGTGAAGTAAGCGGCACCTACGAGCAGTACTTC.

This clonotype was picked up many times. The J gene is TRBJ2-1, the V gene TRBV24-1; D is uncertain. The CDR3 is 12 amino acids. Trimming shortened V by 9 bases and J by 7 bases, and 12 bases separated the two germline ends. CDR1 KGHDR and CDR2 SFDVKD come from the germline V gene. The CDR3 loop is CATSNSANEQFF. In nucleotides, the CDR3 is TGTGCCACCTCCAACAGTGCGAATGAGCAGTTCTTC.

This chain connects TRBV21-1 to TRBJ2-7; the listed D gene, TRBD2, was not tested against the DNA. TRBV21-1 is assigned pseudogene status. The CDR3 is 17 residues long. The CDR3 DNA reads TGTGCCAGCAGCAAAGCCCAACTGGGACGGCGGTATGACGAGCAGTACTTC. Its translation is CASSKAQLGRRYDEQYF.

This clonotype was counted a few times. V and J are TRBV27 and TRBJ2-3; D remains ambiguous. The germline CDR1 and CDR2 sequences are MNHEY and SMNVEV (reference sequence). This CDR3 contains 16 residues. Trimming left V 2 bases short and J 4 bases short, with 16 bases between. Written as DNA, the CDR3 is TGTGCCAGCAGTTTAATATGGGGTGAGTCCCCAGATACGCAGTATTTT. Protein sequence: CASSLIWGESPDTQYF.

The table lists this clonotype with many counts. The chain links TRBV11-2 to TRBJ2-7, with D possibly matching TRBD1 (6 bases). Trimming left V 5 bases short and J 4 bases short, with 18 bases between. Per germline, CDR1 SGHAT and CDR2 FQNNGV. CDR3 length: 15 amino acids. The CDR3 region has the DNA TGTGCCAGCAGCCAATCCAGGGGAGATGGGTACGAGCAGTACTTC. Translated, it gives CASSQSRGDGYEQYF.

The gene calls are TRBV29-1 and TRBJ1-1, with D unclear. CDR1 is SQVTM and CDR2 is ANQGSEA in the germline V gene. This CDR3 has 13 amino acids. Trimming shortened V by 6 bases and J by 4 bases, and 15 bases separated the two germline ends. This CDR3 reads CSVPAPWGTEAFF. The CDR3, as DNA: TGCAGCGTCCCCGCACCATGGGGCACTGAAGCTTTCTTT.

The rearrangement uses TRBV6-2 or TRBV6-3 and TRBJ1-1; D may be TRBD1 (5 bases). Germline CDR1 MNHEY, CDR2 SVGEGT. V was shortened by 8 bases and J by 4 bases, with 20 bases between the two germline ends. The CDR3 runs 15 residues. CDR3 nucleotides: TGTGCCAGCGGCCGGGGGGGTGCGTGGAGCACTGAAGCTTTCTTT. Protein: CASGRGGAWSTEAFF.

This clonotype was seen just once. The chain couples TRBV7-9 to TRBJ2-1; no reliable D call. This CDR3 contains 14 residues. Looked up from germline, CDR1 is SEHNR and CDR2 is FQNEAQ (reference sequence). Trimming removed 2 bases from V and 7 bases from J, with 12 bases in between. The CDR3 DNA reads TGTGCCAGCAGCTTACCGCAGGCCTGGAATGAGCAGTTCTTC. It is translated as CASSLPQAWNEQFF.

The CDR3 DNA is TGTGCCAGCAGCTTGGGGGGTATCGACACTGAAGCTTTCTTT. This gives the protein CASSLGGIDTEAFF. The chain links TRBV7-3 to TRBJ1-1; weak D call: TRBD1 (5 bases). The CDR3 is made up of 14 amino acids. V was shortened by 3 bases and J by 3 bases, with 11 bases between the two germline ends. CDR1 and CDR2 from the germline V gene are SGHTA and FQGTGA.

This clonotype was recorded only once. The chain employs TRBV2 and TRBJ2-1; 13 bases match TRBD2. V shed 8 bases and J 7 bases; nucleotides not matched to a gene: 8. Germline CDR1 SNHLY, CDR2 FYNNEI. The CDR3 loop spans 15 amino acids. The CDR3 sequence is CASVRTSGSQNEQFF. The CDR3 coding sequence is TGTGCCAGCGTCAGGACTAGCGGGAGCCAAAATGAGCAGTTCTTC.

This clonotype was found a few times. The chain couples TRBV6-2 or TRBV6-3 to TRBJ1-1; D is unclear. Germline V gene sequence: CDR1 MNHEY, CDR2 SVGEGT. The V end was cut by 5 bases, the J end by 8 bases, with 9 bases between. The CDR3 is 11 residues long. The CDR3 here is CASSVTAEAFF. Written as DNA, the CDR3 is TGTGCCAGCAGTGTTACTGCCGAAGCTTTCTTT.

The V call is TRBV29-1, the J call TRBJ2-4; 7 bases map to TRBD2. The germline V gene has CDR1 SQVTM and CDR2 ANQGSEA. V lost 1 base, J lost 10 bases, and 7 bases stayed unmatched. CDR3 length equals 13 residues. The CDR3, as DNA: TGCAGCGTTGAAGCTGAGCAGGGACTAATTCAGTACTTC. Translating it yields CSVEAEQGLIQYF.

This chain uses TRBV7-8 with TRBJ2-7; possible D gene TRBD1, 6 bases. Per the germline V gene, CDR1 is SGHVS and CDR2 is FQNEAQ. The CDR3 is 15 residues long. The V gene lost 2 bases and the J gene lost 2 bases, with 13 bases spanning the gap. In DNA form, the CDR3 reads TGTGCCAGCAGCTTATCAGTAGAGGGGGCCTACGAGCAGTACTTC. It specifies CASSLSVEGAYEQYF.

The CDR3 reads CAIRSARETKDEQYF. CDR3 coding DNA: TGTGCCATCAGGTCGGCGCGGGAGACTAAGGACGAGCAGTACTTC. The chain combines TRBV10-3 with TRBJ2-7; 7 bases are shared with TRBD2. Germline-derived CDR1 and CDR2 are ENHRY and SYGVKD. The CDR3 sequence is 15 residues long. Trimming removed 6 bases from V and 5 bases from J; junction bases left unmatched: 13.

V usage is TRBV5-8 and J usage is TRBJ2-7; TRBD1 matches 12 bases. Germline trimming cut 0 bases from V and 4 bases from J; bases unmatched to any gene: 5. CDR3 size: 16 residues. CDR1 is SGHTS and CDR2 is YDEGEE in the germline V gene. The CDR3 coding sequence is TGTGCCAGCAGCTTGGTACGGGACAGGGGGCAATACGAGCAGTACTTC. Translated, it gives CASSLVRDRGQYEQYF.

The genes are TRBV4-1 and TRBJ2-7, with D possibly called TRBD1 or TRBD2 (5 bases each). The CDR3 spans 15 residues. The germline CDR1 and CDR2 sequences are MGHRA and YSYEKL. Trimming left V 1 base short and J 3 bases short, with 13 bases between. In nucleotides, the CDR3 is TGCGCCAGCAGCCAAGCTATGGGGGAGAGCTACGAGCAGTACTTC. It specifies CASSQAMGESYEQYF.

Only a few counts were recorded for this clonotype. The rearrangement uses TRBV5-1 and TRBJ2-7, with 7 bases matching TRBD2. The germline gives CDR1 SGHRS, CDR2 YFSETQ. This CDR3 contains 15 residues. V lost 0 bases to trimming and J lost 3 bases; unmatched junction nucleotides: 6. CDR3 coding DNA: TGCGCCAGCAGCTTGGGTCGCGGGAGCTTCTACGAGCAGTACTTC. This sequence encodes CASSLGRGSFYEQYF.

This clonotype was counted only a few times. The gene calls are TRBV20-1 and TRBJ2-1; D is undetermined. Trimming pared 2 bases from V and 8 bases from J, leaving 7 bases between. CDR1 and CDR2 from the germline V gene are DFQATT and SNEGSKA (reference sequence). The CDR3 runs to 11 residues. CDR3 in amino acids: CSARLEDEQFF. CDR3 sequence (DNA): TGCAGTGCTAGACTAGAGGATGAGCAGTTCTTC.

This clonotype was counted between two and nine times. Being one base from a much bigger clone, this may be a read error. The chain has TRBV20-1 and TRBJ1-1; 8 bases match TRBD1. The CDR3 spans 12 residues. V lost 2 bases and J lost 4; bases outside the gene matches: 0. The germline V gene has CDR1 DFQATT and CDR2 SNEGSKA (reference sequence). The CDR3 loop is CSARQGATEAFF. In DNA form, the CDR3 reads TGCAGTGCTAGACAGGGGGCCACTGAAGCTTTCTTT.

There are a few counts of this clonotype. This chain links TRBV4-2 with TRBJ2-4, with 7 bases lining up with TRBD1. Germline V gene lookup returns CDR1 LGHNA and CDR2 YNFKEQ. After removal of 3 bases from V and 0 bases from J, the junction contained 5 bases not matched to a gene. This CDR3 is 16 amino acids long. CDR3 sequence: CASSQGQSIAKNIQYF. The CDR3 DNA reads TGTGCCAGCAGCCAGGGACAGTCCATAGCCAAAAACATTCAGTACTTC.

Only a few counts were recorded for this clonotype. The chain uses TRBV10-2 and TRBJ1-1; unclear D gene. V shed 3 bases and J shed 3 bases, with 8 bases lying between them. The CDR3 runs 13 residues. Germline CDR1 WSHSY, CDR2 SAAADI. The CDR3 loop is CASSERIYTEAFF. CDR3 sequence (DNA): TGCGCCAGCAGTGAAAGAATTTACACTGAAGCTTTCTTT.

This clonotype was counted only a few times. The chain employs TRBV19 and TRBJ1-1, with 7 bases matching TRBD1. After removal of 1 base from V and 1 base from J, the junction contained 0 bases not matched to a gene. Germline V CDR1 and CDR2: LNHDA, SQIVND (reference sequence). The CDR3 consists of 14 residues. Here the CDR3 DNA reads TGTGCCAGTAGTATAGGGACAGGGAACACTGAAGCTTTCTTT. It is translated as CASSIGTGNTEAFF. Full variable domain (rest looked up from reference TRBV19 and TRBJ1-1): DGGITQSPKYLFRKEGQNVTLSCEQNLNHDAMYWYRQDPGQGLRLIYYSQIVNDFQKGDIAEGYSVSREKKESFPLTVTSAQKNPTAFYLCASSIGTGNTEAFFGQGTRLTVV.

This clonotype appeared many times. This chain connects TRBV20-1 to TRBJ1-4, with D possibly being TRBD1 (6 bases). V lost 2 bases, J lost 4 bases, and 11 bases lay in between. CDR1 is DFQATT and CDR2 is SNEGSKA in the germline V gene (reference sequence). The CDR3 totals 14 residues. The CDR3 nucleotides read TGCAGTGCTAGAAGGGGGGGGGGTAATGAAAAACTGTTTTTT. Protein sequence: CSARRGGGNEKLFF.